This T cell receptor (beta chain) comes out of a study of T cell responses to AZD1222 COVID-19 vaccine. This table comes from immunoSEQ multiplex PCR, and its TCRdb copy is limited to in-frame clones, with some not included. The sample yields 130,000 to 150,000 clones, approximately 89% seen once. The CDR3 sequence is 16 residues long. CDR1 is SGHRS and CDR2 is YFSETQ in the germline V gene. Germline trimming cut 3 bases from V and 0 bases from J; bases unmatched to any gene: 8. The source material was peripheral blood, sampled 28 days after the second AZD1222 dose. The origin of this receptor is an adult who received the AZD1222 COVID-19 vaccine. The chain couples TRBV5-1 to TRBJ1-1, with 7 bases aligning to TRBD1. The CDR3 here is CASSSEPGQMNTEAFF. The CDR3, as DNA: TGCGCCAGCAGCTCGGAACCGGGACAGATGAACACTGAAGCTTTCTTT.